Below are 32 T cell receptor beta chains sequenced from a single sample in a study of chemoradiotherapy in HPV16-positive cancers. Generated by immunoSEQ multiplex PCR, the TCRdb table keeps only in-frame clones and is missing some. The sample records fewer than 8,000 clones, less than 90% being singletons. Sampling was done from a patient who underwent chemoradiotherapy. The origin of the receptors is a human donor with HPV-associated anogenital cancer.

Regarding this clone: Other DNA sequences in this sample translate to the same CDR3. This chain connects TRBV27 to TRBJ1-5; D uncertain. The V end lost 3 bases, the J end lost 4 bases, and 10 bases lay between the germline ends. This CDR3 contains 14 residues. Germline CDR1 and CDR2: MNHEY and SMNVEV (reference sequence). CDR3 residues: CASSFRDGNQPQHF. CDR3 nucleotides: TGTGCCAGCAGTTTTCGAGACGGGAATCAGCCCCAGCATTTT.

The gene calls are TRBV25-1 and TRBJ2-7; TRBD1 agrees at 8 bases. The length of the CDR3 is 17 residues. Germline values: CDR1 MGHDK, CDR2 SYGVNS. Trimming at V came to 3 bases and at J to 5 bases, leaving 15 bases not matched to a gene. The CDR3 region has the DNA TGTGCCAGCAGTGACCATGGCAGTCAGGGGGCTCGAAACGAGCAGTACTTC. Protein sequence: CASSDHGSQGARNEQYF.

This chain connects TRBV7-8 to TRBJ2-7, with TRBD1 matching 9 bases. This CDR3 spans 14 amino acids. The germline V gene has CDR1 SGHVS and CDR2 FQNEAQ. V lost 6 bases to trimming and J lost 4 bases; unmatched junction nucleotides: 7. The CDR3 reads CASSFGTGSYEQYF. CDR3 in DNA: TGTGCCAGCAGTTTCGGGACAGGGAGTTACGAGCAGTACTTC.

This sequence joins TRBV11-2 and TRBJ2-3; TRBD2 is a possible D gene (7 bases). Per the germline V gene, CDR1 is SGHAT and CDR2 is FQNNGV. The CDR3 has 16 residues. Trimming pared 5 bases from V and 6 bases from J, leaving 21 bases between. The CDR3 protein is CASSLRGASGQDTQYF. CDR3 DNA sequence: TGTGCCAGCAGCCTCCGCGGGGCTAGCGGACAGGATACGCAGTATTTT.

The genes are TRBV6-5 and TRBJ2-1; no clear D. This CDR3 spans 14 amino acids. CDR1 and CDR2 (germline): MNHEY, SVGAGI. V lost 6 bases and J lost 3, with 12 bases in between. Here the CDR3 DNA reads TGTGCCAGCAGCCGGCGGCAGCTCTACAATGAGCAGTTCTTC. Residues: CASSRRQLYNEQFF.

The chain's CDR3 is CASKRGTGGDEQYF. In nucleotides, the CDR3 is TGTGCCAGCAAGAGGGGGACAGGGGGAGACGAGCAGTACTTC. V and J are TRBV6-5 and TRBJ2-7, with 11 bases lining up with TRBD1. Per the germline V gene, CDR1 is MNHEY and CDR2 is SVGAGI. Trimming cost V 7 bases and J 5 bases; bases outside gene matches: 7. The CDR3 totals 14 residues.

The CDR3 protein is CASSKKNTEAFF. The CDR3 DNA sequence: TGTGCCAGCAGCAAAAAGAACACTGAAGCTTTCTTT. The genes are TRBV6-5 and TRBJ1-1, with D uncertain. Germline V gene sequence: CDR1 MNHEY, CDR2 SVGAGI. This CDR3 is 12 amino acids long. Trimming removed 6 bases from V and 1 base from J, with 6 bases in between.

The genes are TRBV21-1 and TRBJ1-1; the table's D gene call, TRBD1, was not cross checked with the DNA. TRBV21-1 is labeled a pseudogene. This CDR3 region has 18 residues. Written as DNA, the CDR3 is TGTGCCAGCAGCAAAGAGGAGGGGACAGGGGCTGTGAACACTGAAGCTTTCTTT. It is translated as CASSKEEGTGAVNTEAFF.

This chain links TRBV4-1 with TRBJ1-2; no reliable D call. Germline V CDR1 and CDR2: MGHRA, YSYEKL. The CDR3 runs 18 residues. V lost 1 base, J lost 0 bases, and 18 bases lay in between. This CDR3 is CASSQGSQGFQANYGYTF. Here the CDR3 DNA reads TGCGCCAGCAGCCAAGGGTCCCAAGGGTTCCAAGCTAACTATGGCTACACCTTC.

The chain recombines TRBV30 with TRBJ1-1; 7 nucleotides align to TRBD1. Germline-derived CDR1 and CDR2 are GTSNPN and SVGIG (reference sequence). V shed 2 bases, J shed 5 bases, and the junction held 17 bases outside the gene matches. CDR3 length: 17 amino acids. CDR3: CAWSKWTGPSGETEAFF. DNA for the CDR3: TGTGCCTGGAGTAAGTGGACAGGCCCGAGTGGGGAAACTGAAGCTTTCTTT.

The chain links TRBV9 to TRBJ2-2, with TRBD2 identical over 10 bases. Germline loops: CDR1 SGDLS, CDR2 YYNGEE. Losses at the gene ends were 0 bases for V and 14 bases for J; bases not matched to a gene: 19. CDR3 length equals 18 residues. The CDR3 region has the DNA TGTGCCAGCAGCGTAGCTCCTGGACCAGCGGGGGGGGACCGGAGTCTGTTTTTT. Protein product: CASSVAPGPAGGDRSLFF.

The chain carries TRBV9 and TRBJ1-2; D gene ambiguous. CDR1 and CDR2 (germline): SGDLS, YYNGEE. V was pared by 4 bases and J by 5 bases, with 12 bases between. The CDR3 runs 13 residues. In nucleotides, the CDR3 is TGTGCCAGCAGCCCCCGTACGGGGTATGGCTACACCTTC. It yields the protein CASSPRTGYGYTF.

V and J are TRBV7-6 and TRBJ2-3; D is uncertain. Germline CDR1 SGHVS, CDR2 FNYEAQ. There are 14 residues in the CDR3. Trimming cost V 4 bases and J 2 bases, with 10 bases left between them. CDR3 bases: TGTGCCAGCAGCTCCGTAGCCTCCACAGATACGCAGTATTTT. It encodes CASSSVASTDTQYF.

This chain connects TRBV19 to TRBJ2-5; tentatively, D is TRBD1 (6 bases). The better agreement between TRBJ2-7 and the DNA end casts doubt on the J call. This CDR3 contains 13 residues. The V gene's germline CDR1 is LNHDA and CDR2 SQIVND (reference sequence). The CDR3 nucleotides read TGTGCCAGTAGTATAGGGTACAGGGACGAGCAGTACTTC. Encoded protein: CASSIGYRDEQYF.

CDR3 loop: CASSGEEQGNQPQHF. CDR3 DNA: TGTGCCAGCAGTGGGGAGGAACAGGGCAATCAGCCCCAGCATTTT. The gene calls are TRBV2 and TRBJ1-5, with D perhaps matching TRBD1 (5 bases). The CDR3 consists of 15 residues. Trimming left V 4 bases short and J 2 bases short, with 12 bases between. Germline values: CDR1 SNHLY, CDR2 FYNNEI.

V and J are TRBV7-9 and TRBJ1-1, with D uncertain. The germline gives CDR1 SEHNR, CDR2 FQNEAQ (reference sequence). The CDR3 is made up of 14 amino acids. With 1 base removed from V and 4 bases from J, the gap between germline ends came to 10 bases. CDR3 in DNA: TGTGCCAGCAGCTTAGGGGTACCTGGCACTGAAGCTTTCTTT. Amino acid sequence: CASSLGVPGTEAFF.

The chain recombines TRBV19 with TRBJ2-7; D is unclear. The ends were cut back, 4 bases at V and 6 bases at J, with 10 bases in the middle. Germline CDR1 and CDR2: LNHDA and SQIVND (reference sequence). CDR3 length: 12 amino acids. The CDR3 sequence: CASSRGMSEQYF. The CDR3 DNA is TGTGCCAGTAGTAGGGGTATGTCCGAGCAGTACTTC. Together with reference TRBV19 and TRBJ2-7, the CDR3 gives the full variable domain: DGGITQSPKYLFRKEGQNVTLSCEQNLNHDAMYWYRQDPGQGLRLIYYSQIVNDFQKGDIAEGYSVSREKKESFPLTVTSAQKNPTAFYLCASSRGMSEQYFGPGTRLTVT.

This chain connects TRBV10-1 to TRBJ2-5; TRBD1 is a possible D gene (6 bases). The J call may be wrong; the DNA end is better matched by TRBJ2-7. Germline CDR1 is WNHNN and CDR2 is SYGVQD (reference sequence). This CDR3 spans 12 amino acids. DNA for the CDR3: TGCGCCAGCATAGGGGGTTATTACGAGCAGTACTTC. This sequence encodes CASIGGYYEQYF.

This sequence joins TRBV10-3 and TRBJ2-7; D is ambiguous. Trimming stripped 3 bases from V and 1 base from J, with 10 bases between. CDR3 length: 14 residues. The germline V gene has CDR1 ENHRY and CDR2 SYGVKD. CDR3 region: CAISEPRKSYEQYF. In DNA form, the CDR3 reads TGTGCCATCAGTGAACCCAGGAAGTCCTACGAGCAGTACTTC.

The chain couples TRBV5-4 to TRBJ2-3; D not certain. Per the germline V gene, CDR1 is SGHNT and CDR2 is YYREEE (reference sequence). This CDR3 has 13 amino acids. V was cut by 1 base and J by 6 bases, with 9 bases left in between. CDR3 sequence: CASSLKGQDTQYF. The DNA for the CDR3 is TGTGCCAGCAGCTTGAAGGGCCAGGATACGCAGTATTTT.

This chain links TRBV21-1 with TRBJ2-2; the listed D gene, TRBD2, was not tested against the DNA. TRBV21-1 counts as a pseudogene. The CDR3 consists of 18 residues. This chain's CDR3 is CASSTFPGTSENTGELFF. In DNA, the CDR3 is TGTGCCAGCAGCACTTTCCCCGGGACTAGCGAAAACACCGGGGAGCTGTTTTTT.

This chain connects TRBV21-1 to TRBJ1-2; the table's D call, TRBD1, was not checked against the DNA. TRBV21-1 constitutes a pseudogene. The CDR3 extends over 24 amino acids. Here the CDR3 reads CASSKGAHSRTTIWTREVHYGYTF. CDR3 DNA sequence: TGTGCCAGCAGCAAAGGGGCCCACAGTAGGACAACTATTTGGACAAGGGAAGTACACTATGGCTACACCTTC.

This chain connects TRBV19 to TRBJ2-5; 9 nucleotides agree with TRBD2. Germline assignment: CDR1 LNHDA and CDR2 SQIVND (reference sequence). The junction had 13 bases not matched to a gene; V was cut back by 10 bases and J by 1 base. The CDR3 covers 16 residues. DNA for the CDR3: TGTGCCACCCGACCCGAACTAGCGGGCCCCCAAGAGACCCAGTACTTC. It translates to CATRPELAGPQETQYF.

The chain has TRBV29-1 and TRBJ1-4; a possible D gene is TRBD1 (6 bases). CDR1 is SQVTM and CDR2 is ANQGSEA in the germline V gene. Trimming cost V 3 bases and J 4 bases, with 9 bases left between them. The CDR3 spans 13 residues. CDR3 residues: CSVDLGHNEKLFF. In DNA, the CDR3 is TGCAGCGTTGACCTGGGACATAATGAAAAACTGTTTTTT. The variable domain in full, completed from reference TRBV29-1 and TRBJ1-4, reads SAVISQKPSRDICQRGTSLTIQCQVDSQVTMMFWYRQQPGQSLTLIATANQGSEATYESGFVIDKFPISRPNLTFSTLTVSNMSPEDSSIYLCSVDLGHNEKLFFGSGTQLSVL.

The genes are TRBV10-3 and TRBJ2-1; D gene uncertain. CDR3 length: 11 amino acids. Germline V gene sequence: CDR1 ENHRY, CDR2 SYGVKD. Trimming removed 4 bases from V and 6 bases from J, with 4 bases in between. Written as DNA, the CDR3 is TGTGCCATCAGTGGATTCAATGAGCAGTTCTTC. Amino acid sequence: CAISGFNEQFF.

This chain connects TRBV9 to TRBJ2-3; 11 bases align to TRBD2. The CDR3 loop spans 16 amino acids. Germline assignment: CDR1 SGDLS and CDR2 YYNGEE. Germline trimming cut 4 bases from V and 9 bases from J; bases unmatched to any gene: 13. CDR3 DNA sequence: TGTGCCAGCAGCCCAGAGATTGGTCTAGCGGGGGGCACGCAGTATTTT. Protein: CASSPEIGLAGGTQYF.

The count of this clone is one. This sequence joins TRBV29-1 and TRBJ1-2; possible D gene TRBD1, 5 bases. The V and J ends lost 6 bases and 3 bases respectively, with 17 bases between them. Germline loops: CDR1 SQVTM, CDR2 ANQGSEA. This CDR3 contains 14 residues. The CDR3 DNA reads TGCAGCGTAGTCGTACCGGGACGGGACTATGGCTACACCTTC. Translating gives CSVVVPGRDYGYTF.

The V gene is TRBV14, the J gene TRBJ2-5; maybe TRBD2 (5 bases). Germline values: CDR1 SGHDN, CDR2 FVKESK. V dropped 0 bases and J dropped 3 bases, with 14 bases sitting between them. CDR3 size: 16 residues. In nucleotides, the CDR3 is TGTGCCAGCAGCCAAGAAGTGGGAGCATTAAAAGAGACCCAGTACTTC. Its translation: CASSQEVGALKETQYF.

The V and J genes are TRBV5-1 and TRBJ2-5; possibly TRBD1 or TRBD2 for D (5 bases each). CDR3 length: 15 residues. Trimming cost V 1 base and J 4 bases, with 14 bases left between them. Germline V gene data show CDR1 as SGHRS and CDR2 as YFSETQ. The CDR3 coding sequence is TGCGCCAGCAGCTTGCGGGCCGGGGCGCGAGAGACCCAGTACTTC. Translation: CASSLRAGARETQYF.

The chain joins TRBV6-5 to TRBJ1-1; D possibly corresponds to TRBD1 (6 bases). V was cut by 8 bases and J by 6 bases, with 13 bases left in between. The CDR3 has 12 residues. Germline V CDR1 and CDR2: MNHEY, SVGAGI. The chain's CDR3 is CASQGTTPEAFF. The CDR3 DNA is TGTGCCAGCCAAGGGACAACCCCTGAAGCTTTCTTT.

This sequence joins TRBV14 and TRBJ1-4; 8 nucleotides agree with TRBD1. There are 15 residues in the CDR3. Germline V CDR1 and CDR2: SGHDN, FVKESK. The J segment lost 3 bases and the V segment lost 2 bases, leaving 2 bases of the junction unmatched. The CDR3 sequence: CASSQLTGANEKLFF. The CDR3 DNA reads TGTGCCAGCAGCCAACTGACAGGGGCTAATGAAAAACTGTTTTTT.

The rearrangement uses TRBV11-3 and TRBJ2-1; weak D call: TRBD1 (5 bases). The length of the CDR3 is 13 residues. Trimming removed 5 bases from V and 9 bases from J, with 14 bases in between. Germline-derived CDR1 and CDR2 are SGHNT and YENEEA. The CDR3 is CASSPTQAGEQFF. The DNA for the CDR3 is TGTGCCAGCAGCCCCACACAGGCCGGTGAGCAGTTCTTC.